Shown below are 32 T cell receptor beta chains from a single sample sequenced in a study of PD-L1 blockade in urothelial cancer. The data were produced by immunoSEQ multiplex PCR, yet TCRdb's version contains in-frame clones alone and is incomplete. Of 29,000 or so clones in the sample, 80% to 90% were seen once. The material sequenced was PBMCs, taken around atezolizumab (anti-PD-L1) treatment. Every receptor here comes from a man over 45 with urothelial cancer.

This clone appeared a single time. The gene calls are TRBV2 and TRBJ2-6; D is possibly TRBD1 (7 bases). CDR3 length: 16 residues. V was cut by 7 bases and J by 3 bases, with 16 bases left in between. Germline-derived CDR1 and CDR2 are SNHLY and FYNNEI. CDR3 nucleotides: TGTGCCAGCACTACGCAGGGGGGTTTTGGGGCCAACGTCCTGACTTTC. Translating gives CASTTQGGFGANVLTF. Full variable domain (outside the CDR3, taken from reference TRBV2 and TRBJ2-6): EPEVTQTPSHQVTQMGQEVILRCVPISNHLYFYWYRQILGQKVEFLVSFYNNEISEKSEIFDDQFSVERPDGSNFTLKIRSTKLEDSAMYFCASTTQGGFGANVLTFGAGSRLTVL.

This clone was counted a single time. V usage is TRBV27 and J usage is TRBJ2-1, with D maybe TRBD1 (6 bases). CDR3 length: 14 residues. Trimming stripped 6 bases from V and 4 bases from J, with 13 bases between. The germline CDR1 and CDR2 sequences are MNHEY and SMNVEV (reference sequence). CDR3 nucleotides: TGTGCCAGCAGCAGGGGAGTGGGGTACAATGAGCAGTTCTTC. Translation: CASSRGVGYNEQFF.

The rearrangement links TRBV5-1 to TRBJ2-2; 7 bases fit TRBD1. V lost 0 bases and J lost 0; bases outside the gene matches: 2. Germline assignment: CDR1 SGHRS and CDR2 YFSETQ. The length of the CDR3 is 16 residues. CDR3 in amino acids: CASSLGQGANTGELFF. The CDR3 DNA reads TGCGCCAGCAGCTTGGGGCAGGGGGCGAACACCGGGGAGCTGTTTTTT.

The V call is TRBV7-9, the J call TRBJ2-1, with TRBD2 matching over 10 bases. This CDR3 has 16 amino acids. The germline V gene encodes CDR1 SEHNR and CDR2 FQNEAQ (reference sequence). J was trimmed by 9 bases and V by 4 bases; bases with no gene match: 12. In DNA, the CDR3 is TGTGCCAGCAGCTCGCGGACTAGCGGTCGGTGGAGTGAGCAGTTCTTC. This encodes CASSSRTSGRWSEQFF.

This chain uses TRBV4-2 with TRBJ1-5; 9 bases map to TRBD1. Germline lookup yields CDR1 LGHNA and CDR2 YNFKEQ. V shed 1 base, J shed 4 bases, and the junction held 8 bases outside the gene matches. The CDR3 covers 17 residues. For the CDR3, the DNA is TGTGCCAGCAGCCAAGCCCCCGGGACAGGGAGTAATCAGCCCCAGCATTTT. It encodes CASSQAPGTGSNQPQHF.

The chain is built from TRBV5-1 and TRBJ2-5; D is unclear. Trimming took off 1 base at V and 2 bases at J, with 6 bases between the two ends. This CDR3 region has 13 residues. Germline CDR1 SGHRS, CDR2 YFSETQ. The CDR3 region has the DNA TGCGCCAGCAGCTTGCTAGGTCAAGAGACCCAGTACTTC. Protein product: CASSLLGQETQYF.

The chain combines TRBV27 with TRBJ2-7; 8 bases map to TRBD2. J was trimmed by 4 bases and V by 5 bases; bases with no gene match: 13. This CDR3 has 16 residues. Germline loops: CDR1 MNHEY, CDR2 SMNVEV (reference sequence). CDR3 in DNA: TGTGCCAGCAGTCCGGGAGGGACCGGGAGGTCGTACGAGCAGTACTTC. Translation gives CASSPGGTGRSYEQYF.

Details on this clone: Other DNA sequences in the same sample also yield this CDR3. The chain links TRBV6-1 to TRBJ2-7; D is possibly TRBD1 (5 bases). The CDR3 length is 15 residues. Trimming cost V 7 bases and J 2 bases, with 18 bases left between them. Germline lookup yields CDR1 MNHNS and CDR2 SASEGT. The CDR3 is CASNRDPDITYEQYF. As DNA, the CDR3 is TGTGCCAGCAATAGAGACCCGGACATCACCTACGAGCAGTACTTC.

CDR3 DNA: TGTGCCAGCAGTCTAGGGACAGGGAGGAGGGGAACAGATACGCAGTATTTT. Protein sequence: CASSLGTGRRGTDTQYF. The chain recombines TRBV28 with TRBJ2-3; TRBD1 aligns across 9 bases. Germline CDR1 and CDR2: MDHEN and SYDVKM. V lost 5 bases to trimming and J lost 3 bases; unmatched junction nucleotides: 12. CDR3 size: 17 residues.

The J gene is TRBJ2-7, the V gene TRBV7-9, with D tentatively TRBD1 (5 bases). There are 12 residues in the CDR3. V was trimmed by 7 bases and J by 1 base, leaving 8 bases between them. Germline-derived CDR1 and CDR2 are SEHNR and FQNEAQ (reference sequence). The CDR3 is CASKDTSYEQYF. The CDR3 DNA follows: TGTGCCAGCAAGGACACATCCTACGAGCAGTACTTC.

This chain connects TRBV20-1 to TRBJ1-2; D call uncertain. Germline-derived CDR1 and CDR2 are DFQATT and SNEGSKA (reference sequence). With 0 bases removed from V and 4 bases from J, the gap between germline ends came to 3 bases. This CDR3 has 11 residues. The CDR3 nucleotides are TGCAGTGCTAGAGACTTCTATGGCTACACCTTC. Protein: CSARDFYGYTF.

The V call is TRBV6-6, the J call TRBJ2-3; D gene uncertain. Germline CDR1 reads MNHNY; CDR2 reads SVGAGI (reference sequence). This CDR3 region has 16 residues. Trimming stripped 7 bases from V and 1 base from J, with 18 bases between. As DNA, the CDR3 is TGTGCCAGCATCGCCGCCCTAGACGCCCGCACAGATACGCAGTATTTT. It specifies CASIAALDARTDTQYF.

This rearrangement joins TRBV2 to TRBJ2-6; the match to TRBD1 covers 9 bases. The V gene's germline CDR1 is SNHLY and CDR2 FYNNEI. The CDR3 length is 18 residues. Unmatched junction bases numbered 5, after V lost 2 bases and J lost 0 bases. In DNA, the CDR3 is TGTGCCAGCAGTGAACTCGGGACAGGGTTCTCTGGGGCCAACGTCCTGACTTTC. It specifies CASSELGTGFSGANVLTF.

The chain links TRBV7-7 to TRBJ2-1; D uncertain. The CDR3 is 13 amino acids. V lost 3 bases, J lost 0 bases, and 3 bases lay in between. CDR1 and CDR2 from the germline V gene are SSHAT and FNYEAQ (reference sequence). The CDR3: CASSFSSYNEQFF. The CDR3 DNA reads TGTGCCAGCAGCTTTAGCTCCTACAATGAGCAGTTCTTC.

The chain employs TRBV27 and TRBJ2-3; no firm D call. The germline CDR1 and CDR2 sequences are MNHEY and SMNVEV (reference sequence). V lost 6 bases to trimming and J lost 0 bases, with 13 bases between them. The CDR3 runs 15 residues. Here the CDR3 reads CASRQTALSTDTQYF. The CDR3 DNA follows: TGTGCCAGCAGACAAACAGCTTTGAGCACAGATACGCAGTATTTT.

The chain uses TRBV5-4 and TRBJ2-4; tentative D call: TRBD2 (7 bases). Trimming stripped 0 bases from V and 0 bases from J, with 13 bases between. The CDR3 length is 17 residues. Per the germline V gene, CDR1 is SGHNT and CDR2 is YYREEE (reference sequence). The CDR3: CASSLAGGALAKNIQYF. The CDR3 bases are TGTGCCAGCAGCTTGGCTGGGGGGGCCCTAGCCAAAAACATTCAGTACTTC. Supplemented by reference TRBV5-4 and TRBJ2-4, the full variable domain reads ETGVTQSPTHLIKTRGQQVTLRCSSQSGHNTVSWYQQALGQGPQFIFQYYREEENGRGNFPPRFSGLQFPNYSSELNVNALELDDSALYLCASSLAGGALAKNIQYFGAGTRLSVL.

This rearrangement joins TRBV6-5 to TRBJ2-7, with a tentative D call TRBD2 (6 bases). V lost 2 bases to trimming and J lost 2 bases, with 7 bases between them. CDR1 MNHEY and CDR2 SVGAGI come from the germline V gene. The CDR3 has 13 amino acids. The CDR3 loop is CASSYRGTYEQYF. The CDR3 nucleotides read TGTGCCAGCAGTTACCGGGGGACCTACGAGCAGTACTTC.

The V call is TRBV7-2, the J call TRBJ2-2; 9 bases map to TRBD2. After removal of 0 bases from V and 6 bases from J, the junction contained 2 bases not matched to a gene. Germline assignment: CDR1 SGHTA and CDR2 FQGNSA. This CDR3 has 15 amino acids. CDR3 nucleotide sequence: TGTGCCAGCAGCTTAGCGCTAGCGGGATCCGGGGAGCTGTTTTTT. This translates into CASSLALAGSGELFF.

The rearrangement uses TRBV11-2 and TRBJ2-7, with D maybe TRBD2 (6 bases). The CDR3 has 14 amino acids. Germline values: CDR1 SGHAT, CDR2 FQNNGV. The germline V and J ends were trimmed by 1 base and 3 bases, with 10 bases remaining between them. CDR3 in amino acids: CASSLGGLRYEQYF. The CDR3 nucleotides are TGTGCCAGCAGCTTAGGGGGACTTCGCTACGAGCAGTACTTC. Filled out from reference TRBV11-2 and TRBJ2-7, the complete variable domain reads EAGVAQSPRYKIIEKRQSVAFWCNPISGHATLYWYQQILGQGPKLLIQFQNNGVVDDSQLPKDRFSAERLKGVDSTLKIQPAKLEDSAVYLCASSLGGLRYEQYFGPGTRLTVT.

The V gene is TRBV5-1, the J gene TRBJ2-1, with TRBD2 matching 10 bases. Germline lookup yields CDR1 SGHRS and CDR2 YFSETQ. The length of the CDR3 is 16 residues. The J segment lost 8 bases and the V segment lost 4 bases, leaving 12 bases of the junction unmatched. The DNA for the CDR3 is TGCGCCAGCAGCGGGGGCTTAGCGGGGGGCGGGGATGAGCAGTTCTTC. Translation gives CASSGGLAGGGDEQFF. Drawing the rest from reference TRBV5-1 and TRBJ2-1, the complete variable domain is KAGVTQTPRYLIKTRGQQVTLSCSPISGHRSVSWYQQTPGQGLQFLFEYFSETQRNKGNFPGRFSGRQFSNSRSEMNVSTLELGDSALYLCASSGGLAGGGDEQFFGPGTRLTVL.

This clone occurred a few times. The rearrangement uses TRBV18 and TRBJ2-1, with D possibly being TRBD2 (7 bases). This CDR3 spans 16 amino acids. V lost 3 bases and J lost 1, with 13 bases in between. Germline-derived CDR1 and CDR2 are KGHSH and LQKENI. CDR3 amino acids: CASSPRGGESYNEQFF. The CDR3, as DNA: TGTGCCAGCTCACCCAGAGGGGGGGAGTCCTACAATGAGCAGTTCTTC.

The rearrangement links TRBV7-3 to TRBJ2-3, with a weak D call TRBD1 (6 bases). CDR3 size: 15 residues. The V end lost 5 bases, the J end lost 0 bases, and 12 bases lay between the germline ends. The germline V gene encodes CDR1 SGHTA and CDR2 FQGTGA. As DNA, the CDR3 is TGTGCCAGCAGCCTATGGGACACGAGCACAGATACGCAGTATTTT. Its protein product is CASSLWDTSTDTQYF.

The chain uses TRBV5-1 and TRBJ2-7; 8 positions match TRBD2. CDR1 SGHRS and CDR2 YFSETQ come from the germline V gene. V trimming: 2 bases; J trimming: 0 bases; junction bases outside the gene matches: 7. The CDR3 sequence is 16 residues long. The CDR3 DNA sequence: TGCGCCAGCAGCTTCGCCAGCGGGAGCGCCTCCTACGAGCAGTACTTC. Amino acids: CASSFASGSASYEQYF.

This chain links TRBV5-1 with TRBJ2-3; 7 nucleotides line up with TRBD2. Germline CDR1 reads SGHRS; CDR2 reads YFSETQ. This CDR3 spans 14 amino acids. J lost 1 base, V lost 5 bases, and 4 bases had no gene match. CDR3 in amino acids: CASSQAGRTDTQYF. The CDR3 DNA is TGCGCCAGCAGTCAAGCGGGGCGCACAGATACGCAGTATTTT.

The V gene is TRBV2, the J gene TRBJ2-2; the match to TRBD1 covers 7 bases. The CDR3 is 14 amino acids. The V segment lost 5 bases and the J segment 2 bases; nucleotides outside the gene matches: 2. The germline V gene encodes CDR1 SNHLY and CDR2 FYNNEI. The CDR3 loop is CASSNRGNTGELFF. The CDR3 coding sequence is TGTGCCAGCAGTAACAGGGGTAACACCGGGGAGCTGTTTTTT.

V and J are TRBV15 and TRBJ2-2; D ambiguous. V was cut by 1 base and J by 7 bases, with 7 bases left in between. CDR1 and CDR2 from the germline V gene are LNHNV and YYDKDF (reference sequence). This CDR3 contains 13 residues. The CDR3 DNA is TGTGCCACCAGCAGAGCCGGTGGCGGGGAGCTGTTTTTT. It specifies CATSRAGGGELFF.

The J gene is TRBJ1-2, the V gene TRBV14; TRBD1 might be the D (6 bases). The germline V gene encodes CDR1 SGHDN and CDR2 FVKESK. This CDR3 has 14 residues. Trimming shortened V by 0 bases and J by 2 bases, and 7 bases separated the two germline ends. The CDR3 sequence is CASSQDRGNYGYTF. CDR3 bases: TGTGCCAGCAGCCAAGACAGGGGAAACTATGGCTACACCTTC.

This chain links TRBV6-4 with TRBJ2-3; 10 bases fit TRBD2. Per the germline V gene, CDR1 is MRHNA and CDR2 is SNTAGT. This CDR3 is 15 amino acids long. With V trimmed by 4 bases and J by 2 bases, 3 bases remained unmatched. Here the CDR3 DNA reads TGTGCCAGCAGTGCGAGCGGGGGGGCCACAGATACGCAGTATTTT. Residues: CASSASGGATDTQYF.

This clone showed up just once. CDR3 DNA sequence: TGTGCTAGTGGTTTGATAGGGGTGGGGAACACTGAAGCTTTCTTT. Encoded protein: CASGLIGVGNTEAFF. The genes are TRBV12-5 and TRBJ1-1; possible D gene TRBD1, 5 bases. The germline CDR1 and CDR2 sequences are LGHNT and FRNRAP. V lost 2 bases and J lost 1, with 11 bases in between. The length of the CDR3 is 15 residues.

This clone was seen only a few times. This chain joins TRBV6-4 and TRBJ2-2; D not resolved. The CDR3 has 14 residues. V was shortened by 6 bases and J by 4 bases, with 12 bases between the two germline ends. Germline lookup yields CDR1 MRHNA and CDR2 SNTAGT. CDR3 sequence: CASRAAQFTGELFF. In nucleotides, the CDR3 is TGTGCCAGCAGGGCGGCTCAATTCACCGGGGAGCTGTTTTTT.

V gene TRBV4-2 combines with J gene TRBJ1-1, with D possibly being TRBD1 (6 bases). CDR1 and CDR2 from the germline V gene are LGHNA and YNFKEQ. Trimming removed 2 bases at V and 3 bases at J, with 16 bases between. This CDR3 is built from 16 residues. The CDR3 sequence is CASSQRPQGLYTEAFF. The CDR3 bases are TGTGCCAGCAGCCAAAGGCCCCAGGGGTTGTACACTGAAGCTTTCTTT.

The chain is built from TRBV29-1 and TRBJ2-3; TRBD2 matches 14 bases. V shed 6 bases, J shed 3 bases, and the junction held 2 bases outside the gene matches. There are 14 residues in the CDR3. The germline V gene has CDR1 SQVTM and CDR2 ANQGSEA. The CDR3 DNA reads TGCAGCGTAGGGACTAGCGGGAGTACAGATACGCAGTATTTT. It is translated as CSVGTSGSTDTQYF.